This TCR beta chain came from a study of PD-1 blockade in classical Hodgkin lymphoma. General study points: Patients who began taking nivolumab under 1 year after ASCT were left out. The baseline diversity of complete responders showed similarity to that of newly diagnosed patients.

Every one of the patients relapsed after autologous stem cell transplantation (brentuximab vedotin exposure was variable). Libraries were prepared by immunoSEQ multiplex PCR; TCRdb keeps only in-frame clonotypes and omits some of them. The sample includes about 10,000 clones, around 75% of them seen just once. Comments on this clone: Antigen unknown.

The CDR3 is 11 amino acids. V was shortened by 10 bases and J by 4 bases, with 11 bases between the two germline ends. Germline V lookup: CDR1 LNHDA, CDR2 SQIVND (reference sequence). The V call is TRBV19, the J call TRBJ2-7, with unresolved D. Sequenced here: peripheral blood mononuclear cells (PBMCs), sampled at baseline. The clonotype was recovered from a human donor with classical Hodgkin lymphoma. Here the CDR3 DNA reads TGTGCCACCTTTGGTGGATACGAGCAGTACTTC. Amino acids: CATFGGYEQYF.